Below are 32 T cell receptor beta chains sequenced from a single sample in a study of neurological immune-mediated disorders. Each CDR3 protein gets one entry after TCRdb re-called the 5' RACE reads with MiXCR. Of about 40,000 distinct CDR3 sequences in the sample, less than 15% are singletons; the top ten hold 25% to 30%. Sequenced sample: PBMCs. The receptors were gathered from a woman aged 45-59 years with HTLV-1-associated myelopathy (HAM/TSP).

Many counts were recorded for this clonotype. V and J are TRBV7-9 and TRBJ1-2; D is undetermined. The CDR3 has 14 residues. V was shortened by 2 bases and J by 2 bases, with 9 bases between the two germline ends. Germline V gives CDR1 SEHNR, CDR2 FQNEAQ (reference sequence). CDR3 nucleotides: TGTGCCAGCAGCTTATCCACCGGGAACTATGGCTACACCTTC. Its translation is CASSLSTGNYGYTF.

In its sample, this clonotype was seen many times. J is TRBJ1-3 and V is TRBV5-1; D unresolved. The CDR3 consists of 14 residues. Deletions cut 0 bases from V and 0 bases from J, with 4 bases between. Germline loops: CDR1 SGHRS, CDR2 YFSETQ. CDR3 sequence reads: CASSLDLSGNTIYF. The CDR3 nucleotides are TGCGCCAGCAGCTTGGACCTCTCTGGAAACACCATATATTTT.

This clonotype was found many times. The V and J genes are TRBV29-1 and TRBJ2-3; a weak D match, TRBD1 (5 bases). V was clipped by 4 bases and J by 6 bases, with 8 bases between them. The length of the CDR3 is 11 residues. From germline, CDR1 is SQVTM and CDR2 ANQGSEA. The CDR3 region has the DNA TGCAGCGTTGCGACAGCCGATACGCAGTATTTT. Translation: CSVATADTQYF.

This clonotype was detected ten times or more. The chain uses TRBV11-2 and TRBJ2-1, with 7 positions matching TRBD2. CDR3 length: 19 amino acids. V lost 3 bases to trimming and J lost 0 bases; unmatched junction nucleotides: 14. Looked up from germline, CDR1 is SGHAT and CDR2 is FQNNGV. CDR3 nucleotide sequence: TGTGCCAGCAGCTTCCCTCCCAGGCGGGGGTTAAGCTCCTACAATGAGCAGTTCTTC. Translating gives CASSFPPRRGLSSYNEQFF.

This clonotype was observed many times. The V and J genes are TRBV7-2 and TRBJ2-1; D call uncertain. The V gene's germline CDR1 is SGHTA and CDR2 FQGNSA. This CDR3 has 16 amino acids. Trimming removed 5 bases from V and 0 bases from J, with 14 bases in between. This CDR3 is CASSLAEASSYNEQFF. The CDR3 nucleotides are TGTGCCAGCAGCCTGGCCGAGGCGAGCTCCTACAATGAGCAGTTCTTC.

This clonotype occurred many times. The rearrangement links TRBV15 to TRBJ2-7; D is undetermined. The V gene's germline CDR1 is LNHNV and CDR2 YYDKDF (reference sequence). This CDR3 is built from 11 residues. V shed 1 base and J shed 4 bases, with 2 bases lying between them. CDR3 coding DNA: TGTGCCACCAGCAGAGGGTACGAGCAGTACTTC. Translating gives CATSRGYEQYF. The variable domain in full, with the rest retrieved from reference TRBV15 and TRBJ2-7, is DAMVIQNPRYQVTQFGKPVTLSCSQTLNHNVMYWYQQKSSQAPKLLFHYYDKDFNNEADTPDNFQSRRPNTSFCFLDIRSPGLGDTAMYLCATSRGYEQYFGPGTRLTVT.

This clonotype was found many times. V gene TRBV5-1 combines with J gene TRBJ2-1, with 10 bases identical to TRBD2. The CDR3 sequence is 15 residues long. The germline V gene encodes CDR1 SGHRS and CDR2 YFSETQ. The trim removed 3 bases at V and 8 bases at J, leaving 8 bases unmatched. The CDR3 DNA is TGCGCCAGCAGCTGGAGCGGGGGGGCCTTGGATGAGCAGTTCTTC. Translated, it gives CASSWSGGALDEQFF.

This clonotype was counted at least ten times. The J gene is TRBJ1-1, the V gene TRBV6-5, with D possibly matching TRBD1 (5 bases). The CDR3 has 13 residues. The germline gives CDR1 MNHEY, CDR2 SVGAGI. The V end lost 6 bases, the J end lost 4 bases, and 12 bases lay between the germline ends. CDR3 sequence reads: CASSLQAGTEAFF. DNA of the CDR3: TGTGCCAGCAGCCTACAGGCGGGCACTGAAGCTTTCTTT.

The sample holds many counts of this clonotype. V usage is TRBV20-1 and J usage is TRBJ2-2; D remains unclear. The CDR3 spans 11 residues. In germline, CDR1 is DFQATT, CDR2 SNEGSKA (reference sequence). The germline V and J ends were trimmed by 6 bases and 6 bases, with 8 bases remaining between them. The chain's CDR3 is CSATGSGELFF. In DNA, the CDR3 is TGCAGTGCCACGGGCTCCGGGGAGCTGTTTTTT.

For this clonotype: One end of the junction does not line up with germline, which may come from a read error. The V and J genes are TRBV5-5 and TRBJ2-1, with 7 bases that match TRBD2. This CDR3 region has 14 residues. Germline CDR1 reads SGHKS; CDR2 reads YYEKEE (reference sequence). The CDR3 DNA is TGTGCTAGCAGCTTTGTAGGGGAGGGCGGTGAGCAGTTCTTC. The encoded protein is CASSFVGEGGEQFF. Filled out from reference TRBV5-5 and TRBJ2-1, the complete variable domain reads DAGVTQSPTHLIKTRGQQVTLRCSPISGHKSVSWYQQVLGQGPQFIFQYYEKEERGRGNFPDRFSARQFPNYSSELNVNALLLGDSALYLCASSFVGEGGEQFFGPGTRLTVL.

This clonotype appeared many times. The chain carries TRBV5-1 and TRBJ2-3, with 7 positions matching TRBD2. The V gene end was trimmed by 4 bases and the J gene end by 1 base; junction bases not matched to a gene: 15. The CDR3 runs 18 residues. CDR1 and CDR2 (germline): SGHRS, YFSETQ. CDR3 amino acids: CASSGKPPSGGGTDTQYF. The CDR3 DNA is TGCGCCAGCAGCGGAAAGCCACCCTCGGGGGGAGGCACAGATACGCAGTATTTT.

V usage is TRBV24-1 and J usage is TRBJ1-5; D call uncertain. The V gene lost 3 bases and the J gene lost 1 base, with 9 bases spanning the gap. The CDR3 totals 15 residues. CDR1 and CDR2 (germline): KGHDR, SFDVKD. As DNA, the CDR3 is TGTGCCACCAGTGATACAACATGGAGCAATCAGCCCCAGCATTTT. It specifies CATSDTTWSNQPQHF.

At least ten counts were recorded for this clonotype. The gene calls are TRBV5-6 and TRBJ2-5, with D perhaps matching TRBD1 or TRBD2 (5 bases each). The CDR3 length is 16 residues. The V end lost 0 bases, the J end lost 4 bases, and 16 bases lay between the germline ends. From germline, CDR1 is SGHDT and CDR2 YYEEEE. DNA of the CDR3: TGTGCCAGCAGCTTGGCCGGGTGGGGGAGTGGAGAGACCCAGTACTTC. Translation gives CASSLAGWGSGETQYF. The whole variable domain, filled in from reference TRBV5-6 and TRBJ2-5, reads DAGVTQSPTHLIKTRGQQVTLRCSPKSGHDTVSWYQQALGQGPQFIFQYYEEEERQRGNFPDRFSGHQFPNYSSELNVNALLLGDSALYLCASSLAGWGSGETQYFGPGTRLLVL.

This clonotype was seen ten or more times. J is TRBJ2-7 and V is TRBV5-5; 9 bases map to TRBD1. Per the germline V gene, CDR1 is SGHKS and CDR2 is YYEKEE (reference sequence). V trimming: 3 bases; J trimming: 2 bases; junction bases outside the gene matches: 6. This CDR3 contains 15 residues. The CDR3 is CASSSTQGAAYEQYV. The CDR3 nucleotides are TGTGCCAGCAGCTCTACACAGGGGGCGGCCTACGAGCAGTACGTC.

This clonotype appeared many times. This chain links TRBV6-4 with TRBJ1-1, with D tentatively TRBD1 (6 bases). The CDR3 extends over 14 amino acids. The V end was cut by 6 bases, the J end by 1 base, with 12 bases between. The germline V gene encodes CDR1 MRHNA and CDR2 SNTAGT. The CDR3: CASRVDRSNTEAFF. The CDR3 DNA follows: TGTGCCAGCAGGGTAGACAGGTCGAACACTGAAGCTTTCTTT.

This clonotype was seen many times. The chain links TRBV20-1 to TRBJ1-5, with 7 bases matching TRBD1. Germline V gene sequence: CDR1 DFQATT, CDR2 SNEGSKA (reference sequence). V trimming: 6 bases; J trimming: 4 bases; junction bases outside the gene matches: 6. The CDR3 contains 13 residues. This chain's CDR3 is CSAPGGGNQPQHF. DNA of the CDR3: TGCAGTGCCCCAGGGGGGGGGAATCAGCCCCAGCATTTT.

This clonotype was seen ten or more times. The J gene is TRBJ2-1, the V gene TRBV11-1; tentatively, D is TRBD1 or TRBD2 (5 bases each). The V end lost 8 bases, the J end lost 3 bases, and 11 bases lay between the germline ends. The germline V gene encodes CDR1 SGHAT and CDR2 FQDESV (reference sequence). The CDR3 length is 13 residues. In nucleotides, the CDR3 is TGTGCCAGCGGGGGTGGGCACTACAATGAGCAGTTCTTC. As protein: CASGGGHYNEQFF.

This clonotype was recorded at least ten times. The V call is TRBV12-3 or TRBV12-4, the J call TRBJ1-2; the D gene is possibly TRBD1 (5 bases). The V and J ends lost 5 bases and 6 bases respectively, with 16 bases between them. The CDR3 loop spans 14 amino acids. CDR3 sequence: CASSLGRAFDGYTF. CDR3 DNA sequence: TGTGCCAGCAGTCTTGGCAGGGCGTTTGATGGCTACACCTTC.

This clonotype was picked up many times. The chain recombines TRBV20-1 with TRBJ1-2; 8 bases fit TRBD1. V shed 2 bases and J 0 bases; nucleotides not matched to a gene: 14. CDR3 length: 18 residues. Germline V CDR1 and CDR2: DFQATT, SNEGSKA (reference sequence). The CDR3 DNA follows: TGCAGTGCTAGATCGACCGGGACGGACAGGGCGGCTAACTATGGCTACACCTTC. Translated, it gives CSARSTGTDRAANYGYTF.

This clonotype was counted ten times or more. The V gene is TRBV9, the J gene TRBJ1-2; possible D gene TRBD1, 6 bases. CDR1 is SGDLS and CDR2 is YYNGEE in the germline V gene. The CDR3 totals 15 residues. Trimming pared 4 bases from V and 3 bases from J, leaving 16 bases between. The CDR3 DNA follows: TGTGCCAGCAGCCCGCATTTGACAGGCGACTATGGCTACACCTTC. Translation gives CASSPHLTGDYGYTF.

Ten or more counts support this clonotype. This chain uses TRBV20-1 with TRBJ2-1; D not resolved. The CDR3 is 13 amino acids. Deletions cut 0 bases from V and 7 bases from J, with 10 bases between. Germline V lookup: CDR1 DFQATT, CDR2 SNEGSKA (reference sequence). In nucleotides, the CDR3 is TGCAGTGCTAGAGAGACCGTAGAGAATGAGCAGTTCTTC. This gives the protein CSARETVENEQFF.

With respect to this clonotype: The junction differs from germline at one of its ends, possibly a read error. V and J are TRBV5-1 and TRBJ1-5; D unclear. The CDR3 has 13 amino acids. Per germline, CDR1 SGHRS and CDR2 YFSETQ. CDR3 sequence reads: CASSRERDEPKPF. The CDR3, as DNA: TGCGCCAGCAGTAGGGAACGAGATGAGCCCAAGCCTTTT. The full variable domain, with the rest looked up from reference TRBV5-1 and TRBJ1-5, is KAGVTQTPRYLIKTRGQQVTLSCSPISGHRSVSWYQQTPGQGLQFLFEYFSETQRNKGNFPGRFSGRQFSNSRSEMNVSTLELGDSALYLCASSRERDEPKPFGDGTRLSIL.

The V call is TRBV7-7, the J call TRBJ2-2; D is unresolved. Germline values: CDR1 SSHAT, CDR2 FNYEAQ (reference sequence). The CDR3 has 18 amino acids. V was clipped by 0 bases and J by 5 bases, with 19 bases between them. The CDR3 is CASSLATAGWETTGELFF. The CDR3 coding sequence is TGTGCCAGCAGCTTAGCCACTGCCGGTTGGGAAACAACCGGGGAGCTGTTTTTT. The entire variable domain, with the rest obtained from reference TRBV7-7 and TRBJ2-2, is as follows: GAGVSQSPRYKVTKRGQDVTLRCDPISSHATLYWYQQALGQGPEFLTYFNYEAQPDKSGLPSDRFSAERPEGSISTLTIQRTEQRDSAMYRCASSLATAGWETTGELFFGEGSRLTVL.

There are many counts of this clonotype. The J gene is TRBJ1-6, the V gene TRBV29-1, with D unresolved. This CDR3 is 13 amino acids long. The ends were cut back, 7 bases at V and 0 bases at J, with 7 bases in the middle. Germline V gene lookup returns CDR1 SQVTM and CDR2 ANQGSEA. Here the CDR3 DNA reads TGCAGCGCCTCAGCCTCCTATAATTCACCCCTCCACTTT. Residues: CSASASYNSPLHF.

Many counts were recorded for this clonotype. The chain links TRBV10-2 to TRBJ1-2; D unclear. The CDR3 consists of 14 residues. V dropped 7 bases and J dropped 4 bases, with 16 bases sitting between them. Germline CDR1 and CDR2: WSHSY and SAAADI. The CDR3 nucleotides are TGCGCCAGCACTCCCGGACTGGACCCCTATGGCTACACCTTC. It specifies CASTPGLDPYGYTF.

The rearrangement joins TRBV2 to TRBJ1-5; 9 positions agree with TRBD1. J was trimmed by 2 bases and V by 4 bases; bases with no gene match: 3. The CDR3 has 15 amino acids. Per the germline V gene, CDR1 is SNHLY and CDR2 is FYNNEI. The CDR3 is CASSVDRGGNQPQHF. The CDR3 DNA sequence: TGTGCCAGCAGTGTGGACAGGGGTGGCAATCAGCCCCAGCATTTT. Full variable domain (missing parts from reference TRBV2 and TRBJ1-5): EPEVTQTPSHQVTQMGQEVILRCVPISNHLYFYWYRQILGQKVEFLVSFYNNEISEKSEIFDDQFSVERPDGSNFTLKIRSTKLEDSAMYFCASSVDRGGNQPQHFGDGTRLSIL.

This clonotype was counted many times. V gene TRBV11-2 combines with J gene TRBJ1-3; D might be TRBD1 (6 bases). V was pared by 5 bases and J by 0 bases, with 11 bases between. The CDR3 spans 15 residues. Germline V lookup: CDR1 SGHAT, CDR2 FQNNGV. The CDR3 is CASSRQADSGNTIYF. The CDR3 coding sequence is TGTGCCAGCAGCCGACAGGCGGACTCTGGAAACACCATATATTTT.

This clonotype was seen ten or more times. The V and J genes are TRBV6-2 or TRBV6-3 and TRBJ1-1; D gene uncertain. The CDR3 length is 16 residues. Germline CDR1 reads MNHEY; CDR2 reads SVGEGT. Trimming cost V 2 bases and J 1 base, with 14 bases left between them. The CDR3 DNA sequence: TGTGCCAGCAGTTACGAAAGGAAATGGGCGAACACTGAAGCTTTCTTT. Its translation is CASSYERKWANTEAFF.

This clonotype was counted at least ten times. The CDR3 region has the DNA TGCAGTGCTTCTCGGGGGGGCGCAGGCACAGATACGCAGTATTTT. It encodes CSASRGGAGTDTQYF. The chain links TRBV20-1 to TRBJ2-3, with 8 bases identical to TRBD2. The CDR3 is 15 residues long. CDR1 is DFQATT and CDR2 is SNEGSKA in the germline V gene (reference sequence). The ends lost 5 bases at V and 1 base at J; junction bases unmatched: 8.

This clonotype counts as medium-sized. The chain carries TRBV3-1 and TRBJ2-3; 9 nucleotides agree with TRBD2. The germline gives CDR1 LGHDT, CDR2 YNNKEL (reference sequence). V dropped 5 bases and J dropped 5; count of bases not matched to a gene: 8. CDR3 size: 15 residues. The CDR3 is CASSKLAGAGDTQYF. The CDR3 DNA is TGTGCCAGCAGCAAGTTAGCGGGGGCGGGAGATACGCAGTATTTT.

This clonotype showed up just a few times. The CDR3, as DNA: TGTGCCAGCGTAAAGGGGAGGGGGGACCGAATCCTCACCCCAACAAACTACGAGCAGTACTTC. It translates to CASVKGRGDRILTPTNYEQYF. The chain recombines TRBV21-1 with TRBJ2-7; whether TRBD2, the table's D call, matches the DNA was not checked. TRBV21-1 is tagged as a pseudogene. There are 21 residues in the CDR3.

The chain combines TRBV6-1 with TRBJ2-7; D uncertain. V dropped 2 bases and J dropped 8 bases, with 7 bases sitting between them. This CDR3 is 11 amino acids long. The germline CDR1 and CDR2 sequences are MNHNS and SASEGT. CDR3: CASSETEKQYV. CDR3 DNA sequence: TGTGCCAGCAGTGAAACGGAGAAGCAGTACGTC.